The rows below give T cell receptor beta chains drawn from one sample of a study of blood T cell repertoires in COVID-19. Measured with immunoSEQ multiplex PCR; TCRdb has only the in-frame clones, and not every one. The sample lists roughly 220,000 clones, roughly 84% occurring once. The sequenced sample was peripheral blood. The receptors were gathered from a man under 40 with active or convalescent COVID-19. Each CDR3 is given with its conserved first and last residue. The order of the fields is CDR3 DNA, CDR3 protein, D gene, clone size, V gene, J gene. D genes are given only for firm matches. The size of a clone is reported for some rows only, either as once, few or many, or as a class for expanded clones.

cdr3_nt: TGTGCCAGCAGCTTAAGGGGTGGACAGGGGTCCTACGAGCAGTACTTC; cdr3_aa: CASSLRGGQGSYEQYF; d_call: TRBD1; clone_size: NA; v_call: TRBV7-6; j_call: TRBJ2-7
cdr3_nt: TGTGCCTGGCAACCTGGGGGCTCAGGAGCTTTCTTT; cdr3_aa: CAWQPGGSGAFF; d_call: NA; clone_size: NA; v_call: TRBV30; j_call: TRBJ1-1
cdr3_nt: TGTGCCTGGAGTGTAATTTACTACGAGCAGTACTTC; cdr3_aa: CAWSVIYYEQYF; d_call: NA; clone_size: NA; v_call: TRBV30; j_call: TRBJ2-7
cdr3_nt: TGTGCCAGCAGTTACTACCGGGACAGGGGGTACAATGAGCAGTTCTTC; cdr3_aa: CASSYYRDRGYNEQFF; d_call: TRBD1; clone_size: NA; v_call: TRBV27; j_call: TRBJ2-1
cdr3_nt: TGTGCCAGAGACAGGGTAAACTACGAGCAGTACTTC; cdr3_aa: CARDRVNYEQYF; d_call: TRBD1; clone_size: once; v_call: TRBV7-2; j_call: TRBJ2-7
cdr3_nt: TGTGCCAGCAGTACAGGGACTAGCGGGGGGACAGATACGCAGTATTTT; cdr3_aa: CASSTGTSGGTDTQYF; d_call: TRBD2; clone_size: NA; v_call: TRBV6-2/TRBV6-3; j_call: TRBJ2-3
cdr3_nt: TGTGCCAGCAGCTTGACAGGGGGCAGGACTGAAGCTTTCTTT; cdr3_aa: CASSLTGGRTEAFF; d_call: TRBD1; clone_size: NA; v_call: TRBV6-2/TRBV6-3; j_call: TRBJ1-1
cdr3_nt: TGTGCCAGCAGTCCATCCGGGACAGCCTATTATGGCTACACCTTC; cdr3_aa: CASSPSGTAYYGYTF; d_call: TRBD1; clone_size: NA; v_call: TRBV28; j_call: TRBJ1-2
cdr3_nt: TGTGCCAGCAGGGGGACAATTAACACCGGGGAGCTGTTTTTT; cdr3_aa: CASRGTINTGELFF; d_call: NA; clone_size: NA; v_call: TRBV6-5; j_call: TRBJ2-2
cdr3_nt: TGTGCCACCAGCAGCGCCAGGGGCGCAATATACGAGCAGTACTTC; cdr3_aa: CATSSARGAIYEQYF; d_call: NA; clone_size: NA; v_call: TRBV15; j_call: TRBJ2-7
cdr3_nt: TGTGCCAGTGGGCTAGCGGGGTTTTACAATGAGCAGTTCTTC; cdr3_aa: CASGLAGFYNEQFF; d_call: TRBD2; clone_size: NA; v_call: TRBV19; j_call: TRBJ2-1
cdr3_nt: TGCGCCAGCAGCTTTAGCGGGGGTCCCTACGAGCAGTACTTC; cdr3_aa: CASSFSGGPYEQYF; d_call: TRBD2; clone_size: NA; v_call: TRBV5-1; j_call: TRBJ2-7
cdr3_nt: TGTGCCAGCAGCCCTGGGACTAGCGGGCATCTCGAGACCCAGTACTTC; cdr3_aa: CASSPGTSGHLETQYF; d_call: TRBD2; clone_size: NA; v_call: TRBV3-1/TRBV3-2; j_call: TRBJ2-5
cdr3_nt: TGTGCCAGCAGCCTGTTATCGAACACTGAAGCTTTCTTT; cdr3_aa: CASSLLSNTEAFF; d_call: NA; clone_size: NA; v_call: TRBV7-8; j_call: TRBJ1-1
cdr3_nt: TGTGCCAGCAGCTTGTCTCGCGGAGTAGGTCAGCCCCAGCATTTT; cdr3_aa: CASSLSRGVGQPQHF; d_call: NA; clone_size: NA; v_call: TRBV7-2; j_call: TRBJ1-5
cdr3_nt: TGTGCCAGCAGGTCCTACAGGGGCAATTCACCCCTCCACTTT; cdr3_aa: CASRSYRGNSPLHF; d_call: TRBD1; clone_size: once; v_call: TRBV28; j_call: TRBJ1-6
cdr3_nt: TGTGCCAGCAGCGTATGGAATGGGAGGGTAGGAGAAAAACTGTTTTTT; cdr3_aa: CASSVWNGRVGEKLFF; d_call: NA; clone_size: NA; v_call: TRBV9; j_call: TRBJ1-4
cdr3_nt: TGTGCCAGCAGCCCTGGACAGTCTGGCTACACCTTC; cdr3_aa: CASSPGQSGYTF; d_call: NA; clone_size: NA; v_call: TRBV12-3/TRBV12-4; j_call: TRBJ1-2
cdr3_nt: TGTGCCAGCAACTACAGGGGGCGGAATCAGCCCCAGCATTTT; cdr3_aa: CASNYRGRNQPQHF; d_call: TRBD1; clone_size: NA; v_call: TRBV28; j_call: TRBJ1-5
cdr3_nt: TGTGCCAGCAGCCTCCGGGACAGAAACTCCTACGAGCAGTACTTC; cdr3_aa: CASSLRDRNSYEQYF; d_call: TRBD1; clone_size: few; v_call: TRBV11-1; j_call: TRBJ2-7
cdr3_nt: TGCGCCAGCAGCTTGGGGACTAGTGCCCATGAGCAGTTCTTC; cdr3_aa: CASSLGTSAHEQFF; d_call: TRBD2; clone_size: NA; v_call: TRBV5-1; j_call: TRBJ2-1
cdr3_nt: TGTGCCAGCAGTTACCGTTCCCAGGGCGGCACTGAAGCTTTCTTT; cdr3_aa: CASSYRSQGGTEAFF; d_call: NA; clone_size: NA; v_call: TRBV6-6; j_call: TRBJ1-1
cdr3_nt: TGTGCCAGCAGGACCGAACGGACAGGAACTCAAGCTTTCTTT; cdr3_aa: CASRTERTGTQAFF; d_call: TRBD1; clone_size: few; v_call: TRBV28; j_call: TRBJ1-1
cdr3_nt: TGTGCCAGCAGCCAAAGGGGCCCAGGGGGCGGGAGAGATACGCAGTATTTT; cdr3_aa: CASSQRGPGGGRDTQYF; d_call: NA; clone_size: NA; v_call: TRBV7-2; j_call: TRBJ2-3
cdr3_nt: TGTGCCAGCAGCTTGGTTCTAGCGGGAGTTAACGAGCAGTACTTC; cdr3_aa: CASSLVLAGVNEQYF; d_call: TRBD2; clone_size: NA; v_call: TRBV5-4; j_call: TRBJ2-7
cdr3_nt: TGTGCCACCAGTGGTACCGGGGGACCCACAGATACGCAGTATTTT; cdr3_aa: CATSGTGGPTDTQYF; d_call: NA; clone_size: NA; v_call: TRBV24-1; j_call: TRBJ2-3